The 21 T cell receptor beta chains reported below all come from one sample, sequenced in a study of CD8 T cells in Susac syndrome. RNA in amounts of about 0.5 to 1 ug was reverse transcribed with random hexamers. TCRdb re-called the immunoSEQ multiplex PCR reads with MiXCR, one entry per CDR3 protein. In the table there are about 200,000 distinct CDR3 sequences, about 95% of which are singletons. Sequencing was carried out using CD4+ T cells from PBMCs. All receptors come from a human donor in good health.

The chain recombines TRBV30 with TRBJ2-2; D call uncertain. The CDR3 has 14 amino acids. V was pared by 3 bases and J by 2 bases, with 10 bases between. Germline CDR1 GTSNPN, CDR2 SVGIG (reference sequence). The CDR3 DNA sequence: TGTGCCTGGAGACGGCCGCTTAACACCGGGGAGCTGTTTTTT. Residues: CAWRRPLNTGELFF.

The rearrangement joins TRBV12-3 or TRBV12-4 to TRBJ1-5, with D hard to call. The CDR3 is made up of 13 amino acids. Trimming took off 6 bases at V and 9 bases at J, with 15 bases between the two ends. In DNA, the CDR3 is TGTGCCAGCAGCCGGACGGGCGCCATGCCCCAGCATTTT. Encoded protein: CASSRTGAMPQHF.

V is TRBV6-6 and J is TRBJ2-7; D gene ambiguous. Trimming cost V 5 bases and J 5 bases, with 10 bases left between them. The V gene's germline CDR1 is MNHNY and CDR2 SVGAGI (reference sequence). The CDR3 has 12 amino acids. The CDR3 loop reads CASSPRENEQYF. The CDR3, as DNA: TGTGCCAGCAGTCCTAGGGAAAACGAGCAGTACTTC.

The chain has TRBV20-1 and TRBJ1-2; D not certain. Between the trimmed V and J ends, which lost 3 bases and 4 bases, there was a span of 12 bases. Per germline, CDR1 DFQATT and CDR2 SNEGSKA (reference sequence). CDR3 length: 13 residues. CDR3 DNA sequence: TGCAGTGCTAGTCAACAGATAAGCTATGGCTACACCTTC. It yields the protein CSASQQISYGYTF.

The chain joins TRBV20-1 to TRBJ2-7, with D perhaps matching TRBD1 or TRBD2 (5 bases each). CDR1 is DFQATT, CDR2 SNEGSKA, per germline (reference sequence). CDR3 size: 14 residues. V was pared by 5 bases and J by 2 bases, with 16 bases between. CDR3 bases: TGCAGTGCTGGCGCCGGGACCCCCACCTACGAGCAGTACTTC. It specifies CSAGAGTPTYEQYF.

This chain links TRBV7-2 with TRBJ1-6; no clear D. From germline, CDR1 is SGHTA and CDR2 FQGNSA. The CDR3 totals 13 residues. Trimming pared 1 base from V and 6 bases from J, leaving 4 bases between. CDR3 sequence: CASSLDRNSPLHF. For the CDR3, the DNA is TGTGCCAGCAGCTTAGATCGTAATTCACCCCTCCACTTT.

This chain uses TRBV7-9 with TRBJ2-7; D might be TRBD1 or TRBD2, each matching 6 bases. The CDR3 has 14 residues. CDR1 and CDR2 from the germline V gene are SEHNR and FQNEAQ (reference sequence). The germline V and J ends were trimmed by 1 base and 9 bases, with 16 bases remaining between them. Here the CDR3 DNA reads TGTGCCAGCAGCTTAGGAGAGGGGGGAGCCAGGCAGTACTTC. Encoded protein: CASSLGEGGARQYF.

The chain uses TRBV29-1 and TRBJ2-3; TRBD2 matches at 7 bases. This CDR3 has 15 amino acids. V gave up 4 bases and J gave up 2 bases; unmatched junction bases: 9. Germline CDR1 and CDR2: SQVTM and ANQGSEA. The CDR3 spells CSVGPLAEITDTQYF. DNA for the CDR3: TGCAGCGTTGGGCCTCTAGCGGAGATCACAGATACGCAGTATTTT.

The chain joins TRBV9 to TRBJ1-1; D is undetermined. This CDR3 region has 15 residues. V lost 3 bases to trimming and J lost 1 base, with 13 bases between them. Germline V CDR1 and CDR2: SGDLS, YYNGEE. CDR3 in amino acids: CASSDPLTTNTEAFF. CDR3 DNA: TGTGCCAGCAGCGATCCTTTAACAACGAACACTGAAGCTTTCTTT.

The CDR3, as DNA: TGCAGTGCTTGGGAGTCGCGGACCCAGTACTTC. Encoded protein: CSAWESRTQYF. The V gene is TRBV20-1, the J gene TRBJ2-5, with a tentative D call TRBD2 (5 bases). V shed 5 bases and J shed 7 bases, with 11 bases lying between them. The CDR3 sequence is 11 residues long. The germline CDR1 and CDR2 sequences are DFQATT and SNEGSKA (reference sequence).

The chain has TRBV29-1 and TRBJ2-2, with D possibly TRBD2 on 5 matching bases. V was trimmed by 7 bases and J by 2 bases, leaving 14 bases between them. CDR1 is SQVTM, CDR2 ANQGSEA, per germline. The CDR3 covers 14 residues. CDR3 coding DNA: TGCAGCGCAGAGGTCGGGATTAACACCGGGGAGCTGTTTTTT. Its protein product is CSAEVGINTGELFF.

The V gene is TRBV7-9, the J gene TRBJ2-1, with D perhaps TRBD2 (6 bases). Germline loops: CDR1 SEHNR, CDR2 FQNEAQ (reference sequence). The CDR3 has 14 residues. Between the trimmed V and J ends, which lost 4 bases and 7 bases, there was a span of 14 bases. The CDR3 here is CASSSEASVNEQFF. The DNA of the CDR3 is TGTGCCAGCAGCTCAGAGGCTAGCGTGAATGAGCAGTTCTTC.

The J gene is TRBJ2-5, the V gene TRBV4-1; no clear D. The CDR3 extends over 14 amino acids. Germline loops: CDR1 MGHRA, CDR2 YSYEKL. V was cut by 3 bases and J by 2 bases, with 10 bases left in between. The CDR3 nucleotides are TGCGCCAGCAGCCAGGTGGCACAGCAAGAGACCCAGTACTTC. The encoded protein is CASSQVAQQETQYF.

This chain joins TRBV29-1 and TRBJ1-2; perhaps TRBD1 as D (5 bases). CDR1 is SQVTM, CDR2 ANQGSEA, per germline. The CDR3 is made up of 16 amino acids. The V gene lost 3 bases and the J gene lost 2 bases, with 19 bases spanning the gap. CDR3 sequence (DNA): TGCAGCGTTGATTCCAGGGAGGCCTCCCCAAACTATGGCTACACCTTC. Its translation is CSVDSREASPNYGYTF.

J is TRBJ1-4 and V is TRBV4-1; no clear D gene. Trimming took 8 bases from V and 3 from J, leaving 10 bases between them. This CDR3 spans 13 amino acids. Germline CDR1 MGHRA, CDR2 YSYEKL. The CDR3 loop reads CASEARANEKLFF. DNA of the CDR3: TGCGCCAGCGAGGCGAGGGCTAATGAAAAACTGTTTTTT.

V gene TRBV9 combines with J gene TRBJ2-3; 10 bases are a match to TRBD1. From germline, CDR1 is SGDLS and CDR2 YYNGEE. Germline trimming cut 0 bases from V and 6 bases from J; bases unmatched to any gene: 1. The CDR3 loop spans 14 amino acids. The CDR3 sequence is CASSVGQGADTQYF. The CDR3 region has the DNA TGTGCCAGCAGCGTAGGACAGGGGGCCGATACGCAGTATTTT.

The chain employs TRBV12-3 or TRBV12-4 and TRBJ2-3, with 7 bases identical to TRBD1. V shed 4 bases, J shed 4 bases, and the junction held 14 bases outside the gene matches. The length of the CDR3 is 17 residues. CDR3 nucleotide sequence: TGTGCCAGCAGTTCACAATCAGGGACAGAGTACTCAGATACGCAGTATTTT. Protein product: CASSSQSGTEYSDTQYF.

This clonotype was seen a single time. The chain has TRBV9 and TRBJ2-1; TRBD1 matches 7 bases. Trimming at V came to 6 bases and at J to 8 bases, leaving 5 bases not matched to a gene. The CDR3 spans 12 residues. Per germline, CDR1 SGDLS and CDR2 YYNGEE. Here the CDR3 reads CASNKGAYEQFF. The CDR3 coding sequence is TGTGCCAGCAACAAGGGGGCCTATGAGCAGTTCTTC.

The CDR3 sequence: CASTWEGTLAPLHF. The CDR3 DNA follows: TGTGCCAGCACCTGGGAGGGGACTTTGGCACCCCTCCACTTT. The rearrangement joins TRBV28 to TRBJ1-6; a weak D match, TRBD1 (5 bases). The CDR3 has 14 amino acids. The ends were cut back, 7 bases at V and 11 bases at J, with 18 bases in the middle. CDR1 and CDR2 (germline): MDHEN, SYDVKM.

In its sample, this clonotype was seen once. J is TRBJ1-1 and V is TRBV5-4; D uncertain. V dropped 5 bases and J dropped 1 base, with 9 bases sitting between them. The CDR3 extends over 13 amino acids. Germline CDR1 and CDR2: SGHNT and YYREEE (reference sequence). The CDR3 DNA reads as TGTGCCAGCAGGGAAAACAGGAACACTGAAGCTTTCTTT. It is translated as CASRENRNTEAFF. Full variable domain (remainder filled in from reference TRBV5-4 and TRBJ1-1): ETGVTQSPTHLIKTRGQQVTLRCSSQSGHNTVSWYQQALGQGPQFIFQYYREEENGRGNFPPRFSGLQFPNYSSELNVNALELDDSALYLCASRENRNTEAFFGQGTRLTVV.

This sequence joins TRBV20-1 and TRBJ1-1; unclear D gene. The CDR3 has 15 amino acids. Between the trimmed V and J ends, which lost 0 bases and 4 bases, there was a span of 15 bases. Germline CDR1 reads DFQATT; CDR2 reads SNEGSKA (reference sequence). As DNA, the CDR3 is TGCAGTGCTAGAGAGGGGTCCCAGGCTTTCACTGAAGCTTTCTTT. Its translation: CSAREGSQAFTEAFF.